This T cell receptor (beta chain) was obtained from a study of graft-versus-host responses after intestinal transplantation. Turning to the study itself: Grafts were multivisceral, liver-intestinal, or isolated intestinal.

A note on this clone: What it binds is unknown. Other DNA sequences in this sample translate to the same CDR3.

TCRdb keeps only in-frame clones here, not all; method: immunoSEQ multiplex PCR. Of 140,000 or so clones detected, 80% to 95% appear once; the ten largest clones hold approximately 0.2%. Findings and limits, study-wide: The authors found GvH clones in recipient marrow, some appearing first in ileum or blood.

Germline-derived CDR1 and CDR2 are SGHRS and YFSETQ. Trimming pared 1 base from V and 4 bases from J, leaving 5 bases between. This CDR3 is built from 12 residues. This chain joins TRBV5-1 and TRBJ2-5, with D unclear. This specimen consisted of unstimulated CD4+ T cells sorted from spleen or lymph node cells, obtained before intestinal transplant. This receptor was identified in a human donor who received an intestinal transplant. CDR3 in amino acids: CASSLWGETQYF. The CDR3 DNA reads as TGCGCCAGCAGCTTGTGGGGAGAGACCCAGTACTTC.